A selection of T cell receptor beta chains follows, all from one sample in a study of quantifying T cell responses using KT2 cells. Using its own MiXCR run on the UMI-ligation and nested PCR reads, TCRdb lists one record per CDR3 protein. The repertoire has 60,000 or so distinct CDR3 sequences, about 12% of them found once; the top ten carry roughly 9%. The specimen sequenced was PBMCs spiked with cells of the T cell clone KT2. The receptors were gathered from a human donor. CDR3s include the opening cysteine and the closing phenylalanine or tryptophan. The D gene is left open where the match is weak. Clone sizes are given selectively: once, few, many, or a class where the clone is expanded.

d_call,j_call,v_call,clone_size,cdr3_aa,cdr3_nt
.,TRBJ2-2,TRBV7-9,.,CASNPSPGAGELFF,TGTGCCAGCAACCCTTCACCGGGGGCCGGGGAGCTGTTTTTT
.,TRBJ2-3,TRBV18,few,CASSPTDTDTQYF,TGTGCCAGCTCACCCACCGACACAGATACGCAGTATTTT
.,TRBJ1-2,TRBV19,.,CAGPVGYTF,TGTGCCGGCCCGGTTGGCTACACCTTC
.,TRBJ1-5,TRBV12-3/TRBV12-4,many,CASSKVGGSSQHF,TGTGCCAGCAGCAAGGTCGGGGGATCGTCCCAGCATTTT
.,TRBJ1-6,TRBV20-1,many,CSASERQSYSPLHF,TGCAGTGCTAGCGAGAGGCAGTCATATTCACCCCTCCACTTT
.,TRBJ1-1,TRBV29-1,.,CSTDRDLGSEAFF,TGCAGCACGGACCGGGATTTAGGGTCTGAAGCTTTCTTT
TRBD2,TRBJ2-7,TRBV25-1,.,CASTLGGEQYF,TGTGCCAGCACGCTCGGGGGGGAGCAGTACTTC
.,TRBJ2-7,TRBV7-8,many,CASSLGPGFYEQYF,TGTGCCAGCAGCTTAGGTCCAGGGTTCTACGAGCAGTACTTC
.,TRBJ2-1,TRBV12-3/TRBV12-4,.,CASSLVQGGPSAYNEQFF,TGTGCCAGCAGTTTAGTTCAGGGCGGCCCCAGTGCTTACAATGAGCAGTTCTTC
.,TRBJ2-3,TRBV29-1,.,CSVEGPGGSTDTQYF,TGCAGCGTTGAAGGCCCAGGCGGTTCAACAGATACGCAGTATTTT
.,TRBJ2-5,TRBV7-9,.,CASSFWTQETQYF,TGTGCCAGCAGCTTTTGGACTCAAGAGACCCAGTACTTC
.,TRBJ1-6,TRBV20-1,.,CSARDRKTGSPLHF,TGCAGTGCTAGAGACAGAAAGACAGGTTCACCCCTCCACTTT
.,TRBJ1-6,TRBV27,.,CASSFGPIGNSPLHF,TGTGCCAGCAGTTTCGGTCCAATAGGTAATTCACCCCTCCACTTT
TRBD1,TRBJ1-5,TRBV5-5,few,CASSRDSYNQPQHF,TGTGCCAGCAGCCGGGACAGCTACAATCAGCCCCAGCATTTT
TRBD2,TRBJ2-1,TRBV6-1,.,CASSAPSGRAQQFF,TGTGCCAGCAGTGCGCCTAGCGGGAGGGCCCAACAGTTCTTC
TRBD2,TRBJ2-1,TRBV27,.,CASSFGLAGGSQREQFF,TGTGCCAGCAGTTTCGGACTAGCGGGAGGGTCGCAACGTGAGCAGTTCTTC
TRBD1,TRBJ1-5,TRBV5-1,many,CASSLDRGNQPQHF,TGCGCCAGCAGCCTGGACAGGGGCAATCAGCCCCAGCATTTT
.,TRBJ2-3,TRBV12-3/TRBV12-4,.,CASSLFGGATDTQYF,TGTGCCAGCAGTTTATTCGGGGGAGCCACAGATACGCAGTATTTT
TRBD2,TRBJ2-7,TRBV9,.,CASSVSGGDTYEQYF,TGTGCCAGCAGCGTGAGCGGGGGAGACACTTACGAGCAGTACTTC
TRBD2,TRBJ2-1,TRBV7-8,few,CASSQELAGGLGYNEQFF,TGTGCCAGCAGCCAAGAGCTAGCGGGAGGCCTAGGATACAATGAGCAGTTCTTC
.,TRBJ2-2,TRBV6-1,.,CASTALGVFGELFF,TGTGCCAGCACCGCATTGGGGGTATTCGGGGAGCTGTTTTTT
TRBD2,TRBJ2-2,TRBV24-1,.,CATSDVGLAYGELFF,TGTGCCACCAGTGATGTTGGACTAGCGTATGGGGAGCTGTTTTTT
TRBD2,TRBJ2-5,TRBV7-8,.,CASSLAPSGPETQYF,TGTGCCAGCAGCTTAGCGCCTAGCGGGCCCGAGACCCAGTACTTC
.,TRBJ1-3,TRBV6-1,.,CASSEETAVGGNTIYF,TGTGCCAGCAGTGAAGAGACAGCGGTTGGGGGAAACACCATATATTTT
TRBD2,TRBJ2-1,TRBV6-2/TRBV6-3,many,CASSSNRGRAVNEQFF,TGTGCCAGCAGCTCAAACCGCGGGAGGGCGGTTAATGAGCAGTTCTTC
.,TRBJ1-2,TRBV6-1,many,CASSEGTVYGYTF,TGTGCCAGCTCGGAAGGAACCGTCTATGGCTACACCTTC
.,TRBJ1-2,TRBV2,few,CASRRLFGYGYTF,TGTGCCAGCCGGAGGCTGTTCGGCTATGGCTACACCTTC
.,TRBJ2-7,TRBV20-1,few,CSARGFYNYEQYF,TGCAGTGCTAGGGGTTTCTACAACTACGAGCAGTACTTC
TRBD2,TRBJ2-3,TRBV7-9,.,CASSSGGASVGTDTQYF,TGTGCCAGCAGCTCCGGGGGGGCCTCAGTAGGCACAGATACGCAGTATTTT
.,TRBJ1-5,TRBV4-1,many,CASSQVGGSQPQHF,TGCGCCAGCAGCCAAGTGGGAGGGAGCCAGCCCCAGCATTTT
TRBD1,TRBJ1-2,TRBV11-2,many,CASSFLQGAGEDGYTF,TGTGCCAGCAGCTTCTTACAGGGGGCGGGGGAGGATGGCTACACCTTC
.,TRBJ1-1,TRBV18,few,CASSLGGAGEAFF,TGTGCCAGCTCACTCGGCGGGGCCGGTGAAGCTTTCTTT
TRBD1,TRBJ1-4,TRBV7-2,many,CASSRGTGATEKLFF,TGTGCCAGCAGCCGTGGGACAGGGGCTACAGAAAAACTGTTTTTT
.,TRBJ1-1,TRBV12-3/TRBV12-4,few,CASSLSRGVSEAFF,TGTGCCAGCAGTTTATCGCGGGGGGTCTCTGAAGCTTTCTTT
TRBD1,TRBJ2-6,TRBV12-3/TRBV12-4,.,CASRRHRDSWSSGANVLTF,TGTGCCAGCAGACGACACCGGGACAGCTGGTCATCGGGGGCCAACGTCCTGACTTTC
TRBD2,TRBJ2-1,TRBV15,few,CATRISGGRDYNEQFF,TGTGCCACCAGGATTAGCGGGGGCCGGGACTACAATGAGCAGTTCTTC
TRBD2,TRBJ2-1,TRBV11-2,few,CASSPRSGGAYNEQFF,TGTGCCAGCAGCCCGCGCAGCGGGGGGGCCTACAATGAGCAGTTCTTC
.,TRBJ2-7,TRBV18,few,CASSPQGYYEQYF,TGTGCCAGCTCACCACAGGGCTACTACGAGCAGTACTTC
TRBD2,TRBJ2-3,TRBV9,many,CASSVRPTSDTDTQYF,TGTGCCAGCAGCGTGAGGCCGACTAGCGACACAGATACGCAGTATTTT
.,TRBJ2-1,TRBV4-1,.,CASSQVSRYNEQFF,TGCGCCAGCAGCCAAGTTTCCAGATACAATGAGCAGTTCTTC
TRBD1,TRBJ2-3,TRBV29-1,few,CSVGTGSTDTQYF,TGCAGCGTTGGGACAGGGTCCACAGATACGCAGTATTTT
.,TRBJ1-1,TRBV2,few,CASSGPSGMTEAFF,TGTGCCAGCAGTGGCCCATCTGGGATGACTGAAGCTTTCTTT
TRBD2,TRBJ2-7,TRBV6-2/TRBV6-3,few,CASTPFGLAGSEQYF,TGTGCCAGCACGCCGTTTGGACTAGCGGGAAGCGAGCAGTACTTC
.,TRBJ1-1,TRBV4-1,few,CASSQLLRRTEAFF,TGCGCCAGCAGCCAACTGCTAAGAAGGACTGAAGCTTTCTTT
.,TRBJ1-5,TRBV7-8,.,CASSLAGGRGNQPQHF,TGTGCCAGCAGCTTAGCGGGGGGTAGGGGCAATCAGCCCCAGCATTTT
TRBD2,TRBJ2-2,TRBV9,.,CASSESGGDTGELFF,TGTGCCAGCAGCGAGAGCGGGGGGGACACCGGGGAGCTGTTTTTT
TRBD2,TRBJ2-1,TRBV7-6,.,CASSLRGTSGYNEQFF,TGTGCCAGCAGCTTAAGGGGGACTAGCGGATACAATGAGCAGTTCTTC
.,TRBJ2-1,TRBV6-5,few,CASSYSRYRSSYNEQFF,TGTGCCAGCAGTTACTCGCGATACAGGAGCTCCTACAATGAGCAGTTCTTC
TRBD1,TRBJ2-1,TRBV2,few,CASRGIDRVNEQFF,TGTGCCAGCAGGGGGATCGACAGGGTAAATGAGCAGTTCTTC
.,TRBJ2-7,TRBV18,few,CASSPGQRGGEQYF,TGTGCCAGCTCACCCGGACAGCGGGGCGGAGAGCAGTACTTC
.,TRBJ2-2,TRBV7-2,.,CASSLVEGLALTGELFF,TGTGCCAGCAGCTTAGTAGAGGGTTTGGCCCTAACCGGGGAGCTGTTTTTT
.,TRBJ2-7,TRBV29-1,few,CSVIDRKAYEQYF,TGCAGCGTTATAGACCGGAAAGCCTACGAGCAGTACTTC
TRBD2,TRBJ2-3,TRBV10-3,once,CAISGGLAGDNVASTDTQYF,TGTGCCATCAGTGGGGGACTAGCGGGGGATAACGTCGCTAGCACAGATACGCAGTATTTT
.,TRBJ2-7,TRBV9,few,CASSLGAGSYEQYF,TGTGCCAGCAGCTTAGGGGCAGGGTCCTACGAGCAGTACTTC
TRBD1,TRBJ2-1,TRBV10-3,.,CAISGDSNEQFF,TGTGCCATCAGTGGGGACAGTAATGAGCAGTTCTTC
.,TRBJ2-2,TRBV29-1,.,CSVLGVTNTGELFF,TGCAGCGTTCTGGGGGTCACGAACACCGGGGAGCTGTTTTTT
.,TRBJ2-2,TRBV4-1,many,CASSQDTGRTGELFF,TGCGCCAGCAGCCAAGATACAGGGAGGACCGGGGAGCTGTTTTTT
.,TRBJ1-2,TRBV7-6,.,CASSLADRVNYGYTF,TGTGCCAGCAGCTTAGCGGATAGGGTGAACTATGGCTACACCTTC
.,TRBJ1-5,TRBV7-6,.,CASSPPYSNQPQHF,TGTGCCAGCAGCCCCCCGTATAGCAATCAGCCCCAGCATTTT